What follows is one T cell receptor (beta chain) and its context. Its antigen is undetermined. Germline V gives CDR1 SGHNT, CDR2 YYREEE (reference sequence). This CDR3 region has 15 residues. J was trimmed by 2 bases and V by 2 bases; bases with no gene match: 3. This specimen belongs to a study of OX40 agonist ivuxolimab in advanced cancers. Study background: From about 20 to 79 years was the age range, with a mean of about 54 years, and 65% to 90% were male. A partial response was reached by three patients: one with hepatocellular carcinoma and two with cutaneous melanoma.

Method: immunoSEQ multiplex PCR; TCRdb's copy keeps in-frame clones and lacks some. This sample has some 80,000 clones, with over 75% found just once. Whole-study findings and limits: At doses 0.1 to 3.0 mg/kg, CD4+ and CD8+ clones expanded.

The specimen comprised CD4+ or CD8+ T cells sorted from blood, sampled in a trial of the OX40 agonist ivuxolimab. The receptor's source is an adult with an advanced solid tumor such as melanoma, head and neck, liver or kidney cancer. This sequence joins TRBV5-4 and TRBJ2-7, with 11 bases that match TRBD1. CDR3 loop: CASSFGQGAPYEQYF. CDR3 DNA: TGTGCCAGCAGCTTTGGACAGGGGGCCCCCTACGAGCAGTACTTC. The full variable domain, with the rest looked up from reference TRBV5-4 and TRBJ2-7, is ETGVTQSPTHLIKTRGQQVTLRCSSQSGHNTVSWYQQALGQGPQFIFQYYREEENGRGNFPPRFSGLQFPNYSSELNVNALELDDSALYLCASSFGQGAPYEQYFGPGTRLTVT.